Below are 8 T cell receptor beta chains sequenced from a single sample in a study of identical twins. TCRdb redid the calling of the 5' RACE reads with MiXCR, one entry per CDR3 protein. The sample carries around 200,000 distinct CDR3 sequences, roughly a tenth recorded once. Material: memory (CD45RO+) T cells sorted from blood. All receptors derive from a woman in her late teens or twenties in good health.

This clonotype has a count of ten or more. The chain has TRBV6-1 and TRBJ1-4, with D tentatively TRBD1 (6 bases). V was shortened by 5 bases and J by 8 bases, with 21 bases between the two germline ends. Germline V gene lookup returns CDR1 MNHNS and CDR2 SASEGT. The CDR3 runs to 16 residues. CDR3 region: CASSRTADSMLEKLFF. The DNA of the CDR3 is TGTGCCAGCAGTCGTACCGCGGACAGCATGCTAGAAAAACTGTTTTTT.

V is TRBV12-5 and J is TRBJ2-5; D remains ambiguous. Germline V CDR1 and CDR2: LGHNT, FRNRAP. This CDR3 is built from 14 residues. Trimming pared 6 bases from V and 3 bases from J, leaving 14 bases between. The CDR3 bases are TGTGCTAGTGGCCCGGGCCGAAGGGAAGAGACCCAGTACTTC. Protein product: CASGPGRREETQYF.

The sample holds many counts of this clonotype. The gene calls are TRBV12-3 or TRBV12-4 and TRBJ2-3; D call uncertain. The germline V and J ends were trimmed by 6 bases and 2 bases, with 12 bases remaining between them. The CDR3 runs to 14 residues. In DNA form, the CDR3 reads TGTGCCAGCAGCCTAGTACAGCCCACAGATACGCAGTATTTT. This translates into CASSLVQPTDTQYF.

The chain couples TRBV6-1 to TRBJ2-7; 10 bases match TRBD1. Per the germline V gene, CDR1 is MNHNS and CDR2 is SASEGT. The CDR3 is 15 residues long. V lost 2 bases, J lost 3 bases, and 4 bases stayed unmatched. The DNA for the CDR3 is TGTGCCAGCAGTGAAAAGGGGACAGGGGTCTACGAGCAGTACTTC. This gives the protein CASSEKGTGVYEQYF.

This clonotype was detected only a few times. This rearrangement joins TRBV29-1 to TRBJ2-1; D perhaps matches TRBD1 (6 bases). The CDR3 contains 14 residues. Trimming cost V 7 bases and J 14 bases, with 27 bases left between them. Germline lookup yields CDR1 SQVTM and CDR2 ANQGSEA. CDR3 amino acids: CSARGGGRSRIEFF. The CDR3 DNA follows: TGCAGCGCCAGAGGGGGTGGCAGGTCTAGAATAGAGTTCTTC.

This clonotype was detected only a few times. The V call is TRBV7-6, the J call TRBJ2-5, with D perhaps TRBD2 (5 bases). Trimming took off 3 bases at V and 6 bases at J, with 11 bases between the two ends. CDR1 and CDR2 (germline): SGHVS, FNYEAQ. This CDR3 comprises 13 residues. The CDR3 coding sequence is TGTGCCAGCAGCTTCGGGATCGAAAAGACCCAGTACTTC. It yields the protein CASSFGIEKTQYF.

CDR3 in amino acids: CASSLARVNQPQHF. The CDR3 region has the DNA TGTGCCAGCAGTTTGGCGAGGGTCAATCAGCCCCAGCATTTT. The V and J genes are TRBV12-3 or TRBV12-4 and TRBJ1-5, with unresolved D. The CDR3 is 14 amino acids. The V end lost 3 bases, the J end lost 3 bases, and 9 bases lay between the germline ends.

This clonotype appeared many times. The chain recombines TRBV12-3 or TRBV12-4 with TRBJ2-7, with 7 bases matching TRBD1. The J segment lost 7 bases and the V segment lost 7 bases, leaving 13 bases of the junction unmatched. This CDR3 has 14 amino acids. The CDR3 region is CASKSSGQPREQYF. The CDR3 bases are TGTGCCAGCAAATCCTCGGGACAGCCGCGTGAGCAGTACTTC.